This entry lists 24 T cell receptor beta chains sequenced from one sample in a study of T cells in Graves' hyperthyroidism and ophthalmopathy. RNA transcripts provided the source from which TCR beta CDR3 regions were amplified. The study used the HTBI primer set for a first-round RT-PCR of the TCR CDR3. TCRdb ran MiXCR on the multiplex PCR reads and lists one entry per CDR3 protein. This sample yields around 600,000 distinct CDR3 sequences, of which around 14% are seen a single time; around 7% belongs to the top ten. The sequencing input was blood. The source is a woman under 30 with Graves' ophthalmopathy.

This clonotype showed up just a few times. The genes are TRBV6-2 or TRBV6-3 and TRBJ2-7, with D perhaps matching TRBD2 (6 bases). The CDR3 spans 16 residues. The V end was cut by 3 bases, the J end by 2 bases, with 17 bases between. The germline V gene has CDR1 MNHEY and CDR2 SVGEGT. The CDR3 nucleotides are TGTGCCAGCAGTTATTCGTACCGGGACTCCCCCTACGAGCAGTACTTC. Its protein is CASSYSYRDSPYEQYF.

This clonotype was observed at least ten times. The chain employs TRBV11-3 and TRBJ2-1, with TRBD2 matching 7 bases. V gave up 6 bases and J gave up 3 bases; unmatched junction bases: 11. Germline V gene lookup returns CDR1 SGHNT and CDR2 YENEEA. The CDR3 length is 16 residues. The chain's CDR3 is CASSTGEGRDYNEQFF. CDR3 nucleotide sequence: TGTGCCAGCAGTACGGGGGAGGGCCGGGACTACAATGAGCAGTTCTTC.

This clonotype was seen at least ten times. The V call is TRBV4-2, the J call TRBJ2-1, with 12 bases matching TRBD2. Per germline, CDR1 LGHNA and CDR2 YNFKEQ. The CDR3 is 15 amino acids. Trimming took 6 bases from V and 7 from J; bases not matched to a gene: 7. CDR3 nucleotide sequence: TGTGCCAGCAGGCTTTCTAGCGGGAGGGGGAATGAGCAGTTCTTC. Amino acid sequence: CASRLSSGRGNEQFF.

The genes are TRBV5-1 and TRBJ2-7; perhaps TRBD2 as D (6 bases). The germline CDR1 and CDR2 sequences are SGHRS and YFSETQ. Trimming removed 2 bases at V and 3 bases at J, with 9 bases between. The CDR3 runs to 13 residues. The CDR3 bases are TGCGCCAGCAGCTTCGGGAGCGGCTACGAGCAGTACTTC. Protein sequence: CASSFGSGYEQYF.

The table lists this clonotype with a few counts. V is TRBV14 and J is TRBJ2-2; D is ambiguous. The CDR3 contains 16 residues. V was shortened by 1 base and J by 1 base, with 10 bases between the two germline ends. The germline V gene has CDR1 SGHDN and CDR2 FVKESK. The CDR3 sequence: CASSQVAPLNTGELFF. CDR3 bases: TGTGCCAGCAGCCAAGTGGCACCTCTGAACACCGGGGAGCTGTTTTTT.

V and J are TRBV5-1 and TRBJ2-5; TRBD1 agrees at 10 bases. The CDR3 is made up of 15 amino acids. Per the germline V gene, CDR1 is SGHRS and CDR2 is YFSETQ. V lost 2 bases to trimming and J lost 4 bases; unmatched junction nucleotides: 5. CDR3 DNA sequence: TGCGCCAGCAGCTTCGGGACAGGGGAAGGAGAGACCCAGTACTTC. Translation gives CASSFGTGEGETQYF.

This clonotype was observed many times. The junction shows a germline mismatch at one end, possibly a read error. V usage is TRBV7-3 and J usage is TRBJ2-7, with 7 bases matching TRBD2. Looked up from germline, CDR1 is SGHTA and CDR2 is FQGTGA. This CDR3 spans 15 amino acids. CDR3 coding DNA: TGTGCCAGCAGCCTAACAGCGGGACCCTCCTACGAGCAGTACTTC. Its translation is CASSLTAGPSYEQYF. Full variable domain (rest looked up from reference TRBV7-3 and TRBJ2-7): GAGVSQTPSNKVTEKGKYVELRCDPISGHTALYWYRQSLGQGPEFLIYFQGTGAADDSGLPNDRFFAVRPEGSVSTLKIQRTERGDSAVYLCASSLTAGPSYEQYFGPGTRLTVT.

Notes on this clonotype: This may stem from a read error, because a much larger clone lies one nucleotide away. This CDR3 is CSVERADRPYEQYF. The CDR3 DNA is TGCAGCGTTGAAAGGGCTGATCGACCCTACGAGCAGTACTTC. The V gene is TRBV29-1, the J gene TRBJ2-7, with D hard to call. In germline, CDR1 is SQVTM, CDR2 ANQGSEA. This CDR3 contains 14 residues. The V gene lost 2 bases and the J gene lost 2 bases, with 13 bases spanning the gap.

This clonotype was picked up a small number of times. This chain uses TRBV14 with TRBJ2-1; 10 bases are a match to TRBD2. Unmatched junction bases numbered 12, after V lost 4 bases and J lost 9 bases. The CDR3 is 16 residues long. Germline V gene sequence: CDR1 SGHDN, CDR2 FVKESK. The chain's CDR3 is CASSRIAGGGYGEQFF. DNA for the CDR3: TGTGCCAGCAGCCGAATAGCGGGAGGTGGTTACGGTGAGCAGTTCTTC.

In the case of this clonotype: One base away lies a much larger clone, so this may be a sequencing read error. This chain uses TRBV15 with TRBJ2-7; D may match TRBD1 or TRBD2 (6 bases each). CDR3 length equals 16 residues. Germline assignment: CDR1 LNHNV and CDR2 YYDKDF (reference sequence). The V gene lost 2 bases and the J gene lost 2 bases, with 16 bases spanning the gap. The CDR3 DNA follows: TGTGCCACCAGCAGAATACAGGGACTTAGCCCCTACGAGCAGTACTTC. Encoded protein: CATSRIQGLSPYEQYF.

The chain joins TRBV3-1 to TRBJ1-2, with TRBD1 matching over 9 bases. Germline CDR1 is LGHDT and CDR2 is YNNKEL (reference sequence). Losses at the gene ends were 0 bases for V and 6 bases for J; bases not matched to a gene: 5. The CDR3 extends over 15 amino acids. In nucleotides, the CDR3 is TGTGCCAGCAGCCAAGACCGGGACAGGGTGAATGGCTACACCTTC. Translated, it gives CASSQDRDRVNGYTF.

At least ten counts were recorded for this clonotype. The chain links TRBV2 to TRBJ2-7, with 10 bases matching TRBD1. Germline lookup yields CDR1 SNHLY and CDR2 FYNNEI. The ends lost 6 bases at V and 6 bases at J; junction bases unmatched: 8. The CDR3 has 14 amino acids. The CDR3 region has the DNA TGTGCCAGCAGCACGGGACAGGGGTCCCTCGAGCAGTACTTC. Amino acid sequence: CASSTGQGSLEQYF.

The sample holds many counts of this clonotype. The rearrangement joins TRBV5-1 to TRBJ2-5, with 9 bases fitting TRBD1. Germline CDR1 SGHRS, CDR2 YFSETQ. This CDR3 region has 15 residues. V gave up 1 base and J gave up 1 base; unmatched junction bases: 2. This CDR3 reads CASSLTGGFQETQYF. The CDR3 bases are TGCGCCAGCAGCTTGACAGGGGGCTTCCAAGAGACCCAGTACTTC.

The sample holds a few counts of this clonotype. The chain recombines TRBV7-9 with TRBJ2-1; D is possibly TRBD2 (6 bases). The CDR3 contains 14 residues. Germline CDR1 reads SEHNR; CDR2 reads FQNEAQ (reference sequence). V was shortened by 1 base and J by 10 bases, with 14 bases between the two germline ends. The CDR3: CASSLVSGLAEQFF. CDR3 nucleotides: TGTGCCAGCAGCTTAGTTTCGGGACTCGCAGAGCAGTTCTTC.

This clonotype was seen at least ten times. The V call is TRBV24-1, the J call TRBJ2-3, with D tentatively TRBD1 (6 bases). Germline assignment: CDR1 KGHDR and CDR2 SFDVKD. The V end lost 3 bases, the J end lost 0 bases, and 18 bases lay between the germline ends. The CDR3 has 18 residues. The chain's CDR3 is CATSDPRGQISSTDTQYF. CDR3 nucleotide sequence: TGTGCCACCAGTGATCCTCGTGGACAGATCTCTAGCACAGATACGCAGTATTTT.

This clonotype showed up just a few times. The V call is TRBV30, the J call TRBJ2-3, with D possibly being TRBD1 (6 bases). The CDR3 totals 14 residues. The V end was cut by 1 base, the J end by 1 base, with 9 bases between. Germline V gene data show CDR1 as GTSNPN and CDR2 as SVGIG (reference sequence). The CDR3 is CAWSAGVGTDTQYF. The CDR3 region has the DNA TGTGCCTGGAGTGCAGGGGTAGGCACAGATACGCAGTATTTT.

This clonotype was picked up many times. The chain employs TRBV2 and TRBJ1-1, with 8 bases lining up with TRBD1. V shed 2 bases, J shed 1 base, and the junction held 12 bases outside the gene matches. CDR3 size: 18 residues. Germline V gene lookup returns CDR1 SNHLY and CDR2 FYNNEI. CDR3 DNA sequence: TGTGCCAGCAGTGAAAGGGGGACAGGAGGGCGGCGGAACACTGAAGCTTTCTTT. It specifies CASSERGTGGRRNTEAFF.

This clonotype was recorded many times. The V gene is TRBV7-9, the J gene TRBJ2-1; possible D gene TRBD2, 5 bases. Germline V gives CDR1 SEHNR, CDR2 FQNEAQ (reference sequence). The CDR3 is 14 residues long. Trimming pared 4 bases from V and 2 bases from J, leaving 9 bases between. The CDR3 sequence: CASSWTGAYNEQFF. Here the CDR3 DNA reads TGTGCCAGCAGCTGGACTGGAGCCTACAATGAGCAGTTCTTC.

The chain carries TRBV3-1 and TRBJ1-2, with D uncertain. CDR1 LGHDT and CDR2 YNNKEL come from the germline V gene (reference sequence). With 0 bases removed from V and 6 bases from J, the gap between germline ends came to 8 bases. The CDR3 sequence is 13 residues long. In DNA, the CDR3 is TGTGCCAGCAGCCAAGATGGAGGGAATGGCTACACCTTC. Translated: CASSQDGGNGYTF.

This clonotype was observed many times. V gene TRBV6-1 combines with J gene TRBJ2-7; D unresolved. From germline, CDR1 is MNHNS and CDR2 SASEGT. The CDR3 loop spans 13 amino acids. V lost 3 bases and J lost 2, with 8 bases in between. In DNA form, the CDR3 reads TGTGCCAGCAGTGATACAGCTACCTACGAGCAGTACTTC. This translates into CASSDTATYEQYF.

This clonotype was seen a handful of times. Compared with germline, one end of the junction differs, possibly owing to a read error. The rearrangement links TRBV28 to TRBJ1-5, with TRBD1 matching 9 bases. In germline, CDR1 is MDHEN, CDR2 SYDVKM. This CDR3 comprises 16 residues. The CDR3 region has the DNA TGTGCCAGCGGTTTATCCGCGGACAGGGGTCGTCAGCCCCAGCATTTT. Its protein is CASGLSADRGRQPQHF. Using reference TRBV28 and TRBJ1-5 for the parts outside the CDR3, the full variable domain is DVKVTQSSRYLVKRTGEKVFLECVQDMDHENMFWYRQDPGLGLRLIYFSYDVKMKEKGDIPEGYSVSREKKERFSLILESASTNQTSMYLCASGLSADRGRQPQHFGDGTRLSIL.

This clonotype was recorded at least ten times. The chain joins TRBV6-1 to TRBJ2-3; D unclear. Germline values: CDR1 MNHNS, CDR2 SASEGT. CDR3 size: 15 residues. Trimming shortened V by 5 bases and J by 0 bases, and 12 bases separated the two germline ends. The chain's CDR3 is CASSYSGRSTDTQYF. The DNA of the CDR3 is TGTGCCAGCAGTTATTCCGGTAGGAGCACAGATACGCAGTATTTT.

This clonotype was seen ten or more times. V and J are TRBV2 and TRBJ2-1; D not certain. The V and J ends lost 3 bases and 8 bases respectively, with 8 bases between them. Germline CDR1 and CDR2: SNHLY and FYNNEI. The CDR3 loop spans 12 amino acids. The CDR3 protein is CASSDSPDEQFF. The CDR3 DNA reads TGTGCCAGCAGTGACAGCCCGGATGAGCAGTTCTTC.

This clonotype was recorded many times. V and J are TRBV6-1 and TRBJ1-2; tentatively, D is TRBD1 (5 bases). Trimming took 7 bases from V and 7 from J, leaving 13 bases between them. CDR1 and CDR2 from the germline V gene are MNHNS and SASEGT. The CDR3 runs to 12 residues. This CDR3 reads CASTGWGVGYTF. CDR3 coding DNA: TGTGCCAGCACCGGGTGGGGGGTTGGCTACACCTTC.